Listed here is a single T cell receptor (beta chain). Its antigen is as yet unknown. Sequenced by immunoSEQ multiplex PCR; TCRdb stores in-frame clones only, minus some. The sample records roughly 45,000 clones, around 88% being singletons. These data belong to a study of neoadjuvant nivolumab and ipilimumab in lung cancer. General observations from the study: Blood richness before therapy tracked richness in tumors resected after neoadjuvant therapy.

The CDR3 runs 14 residues. Trimming took off 0 bases at V and 8 bases at J, with 11 bases between the two ends. The germline V gene encodes CDR1 KGHSH and CDR2 LQKENI. This chain joins TRBV18 and TRBJ2-4; tentative D call: TRBD1 (5 bases). The sample was blood, taken before neoadjuvant nivolumab, alone or with ipilimumab. This sequence was found in an adult with non-small cell lung cancer. Some clones in this sample may be carry-over from other donors' samples. This CDR3 reads CASSPPDGAHIQYF. CDR3 nucleotides: TGTGCCAGCTCACCACCGGATGGGGCACACATTCAGTACTTC.